Presented here are 14 T cell receptor beta chains from one specimen sequenced in a study of T-cell reconstitution after alpha-beta-depleted transplantation in children. Construction of the TCRbeta library involved unique molecular identifiers. TCRdb re-called the PCR reads with MiXCR, one entry per CDR3 protein. The table records approximately 270,000 distinct CDR3 sequences, 9.9% of them present only once. This sample comprised PBMCs from the stem cell graft donor, obtained from the stem cell graft. These receptors came from a human donor who donated a stem cell graft to a child with SCID.

V is TRBV6-1 and J is TRBJ1-5; the D gene is possibly TRBD1 (5 bases). In germline, CDR1 is MNHNS, CDR2 SASEGT. This CDR3 region has 14 residues. Trimming shortened V by 6 bases and J by 3 bases, and 12 bases separated the two germline ends. The CDR3 bases are TGTGCCAGCAGCCTCGGGGGGGACAATCAGCCCCAGCATTTT. Amino acid sequence: CASSLGGDNQPQHF.

A few counts support this clonotype. For the CDR3, the DNA is TGCGCCAGCAGCTCCGGTCGCGGGGAACGCACAGATACGCAGTATTTT. It yields the protein CASSSGRGERTDTQYF. The chain is built from TRBV5-1 and TRBJ2-3; D is possibly TRBD2 (6 bases). Trimming removed 3 bases from V and 1 base from J, with 15 bases in between. CDR1 and CDR2 (germline): SGHRS, YFSETQ. The CDR3 covers 16 residues. The variable domain in full, with the rest retrieved from reference TRBV5-1 and TRBJ2-3, is KAGVTQTPRYLIKTRGQQVTLSCSPISGHRSVSWYQQTPGQGLQFLFEYFSETQRNKGNFPGRFSGRQFSNSRSEMNVSTLELGDSALYLCASSSGRGERTDTQYFGPGTRLTVL.

V gene TRBV6-5 combines with J gene TRBJ1-3; no reliable D call. This CDR3 has 13 residues. Trimming cost V 6 bases and J 4 bases, with 10 bases left between them. Germline V lookup: CDR1 MNHEY, CDR2 SVGAGI. DNA for the CDR3: TGTGCCAGCAGGCCAGTAAGAGGAAACACCATATATTTT. This gives the protein CASRPVRGNTIYF.

V and J are TRBV12-3 or TRBV12-4 and TRBJ1-1, with D tentatively TRBD1 (5 bases). The V end was cut by 1 base, the J end by 4 bases, with 13 bases between. This CDR3 comprises 15 residues. The CDR3 protein is CASSLDSGARTEAFF. The CDR3 DNA reads as TGTGCCAGCAGTTTAGATTCTGGGGCTCGCACTGAAGCTTTCTTT.

The table lists this clonotype with many counts. CDR3 sequence reads: CASSVGGNGYTF. Written as DNA, the CDR3 is TGTGCCAGCAGCGTAGGAGGAAATGGCTACACCTTC. This sequence joins TRBV9 and TRBJ1-2; the D is unclear. Germline CDR1 is SGDLS and CDR2 is YYNGEE. There are 12 residues in the CDR3. V was shortened by 0 bases and J by 6 bases, with 6 bases between the two germline ends.

This clonotype was seen repeatedly, ten times or more. The rearrangement uses TRBV7-9 and TRBJ2-1, with 7 nucleotides matching TRBD1. CDR1 is SEHNR and CDR2 is FQNEAQ in the germline V gene (reference sequence). The CDR3 has 13 amino acids. J was trimmed by 6 bases and V by 5 bases; bases with no gene match: 4. CDR3 sequence reads: CASSPTGSNEQFF. DNA for the CDR3: TGTGCCAGCAGCCCGACAGGGTCCAATGAGCAGTTCTTC. The full variable domain, rest sourced from reference TRBV7-9 and TRBJ2-1, is DTGVSQNPRHKITKRGQNVTFRCDPISEHNRLYWYRQTLGQGPEFLTYFQNEAQLEKSRLLSDRFSAERPKGSFSTLEIQRTEQGDSAMYLCASSPTGSNEQFFGPGTRLTVL.

The table lists this clonotype with many counts. The chain uses TRBV6-2 or TRBV6-3 and TRBJ1-1, with D maybe TRBD1 (5 bases). The germline gives CDR1 MNHEY, CDR2 SVGEGT. The CDR3 consists of 14 residues. Trimming left V 6 bases short and J 4 bases short, with 15 bases between. This CDR3 is CASRLGLLGTEAFF. The CDR3 nucleotides are TGTGCCAGCAGGCTGGGACTACTGGGCACTGAAGCTTTCTTT.

This clonotype was counted at least ten times. An end of the junction differs from the germline gene, which may be a read error. The chain employs TRBV28 and TRBJ2-1; 9 nucleotides align to TRBD1. The CDR3 is 17 residues long. CDR1 and CDR2 (germline): MDHEN, SYDVKM. DNA for the CDR3: TGTGTCAGCAGTTTCCGGCGGGGACAGGGCTCCTACAATGAGCAGTTCTTC. Translation: CVSSFRRGQGSYNEQFF.

The chain combines TRBV10-2 with TRBJ2-5; tentative D call: TRBD1 (6 bases). The germline gives CDR1 WSHSY, CDR2 SAAADI. This CDR3 has 15 residues. Trimming left V 7 bases short and J 1 base short, with 16 bases between. CDR3 region: CASNPSQGPQETQYF. As DNA, the CDR3 is TGCGCCAGCAACCCTTCCCAGGGGCCCCAAGAGACCCAGTACTTC.

Only a few counts were recorded for this clonotype. The gene calls are TRBV10-3 and TRBJ2-3; D not certain. CDR3 length equals 11 residues. Germline V CDR1 and CDR2: ENHRY, SYGVKD. Trimming shortened V by 6 bases and J by 3 bases, and 4 bases separated the two germline ends. Here the CDR3 DNA reads TGTGCCATCAGGGAGACAGATACGCAGTATTTT. It is translated as CAIRETDTQYF.

The CDR3 DNA follows: TGCAGTGCTACCGGACTAGCGGGGGGTTCGGCAGATACGCAGTATTTT. Protein: CSATGLAGGSADTQYF. The chain links TRBV20-1 to TRBJ2-3; TRBD2 matches at 14 bases. Germline V gene sequence: CDR1 DFQATT, CDR2 SNEGSKA (reference sequence). The CDR3 contains 16 residues. With 4 bases clipped from V and 4 bases from J, the junction kept 7 bases outside the gene matches.

The rearrangement links TRBV3-1 to TRBJ2-7, with D maybe TRBD1 (5 bases). Germline V CDR1 and CDR2: LGHDT, YNNKEL (reference sequence). CDR3 size: 15 residues. V was trimmed by 0 bases and J by 4 bases, leaving 13 bases between them. The CDR3 coding sequence is TGTGCCAGCAGCCAAGATAGCCAGGGCGGATACGAGCAGTACTTC. Amino acid sequence: CASSQDSQGGYEQYF.

There are a few counts of this clonotype. CDR3 amino acids: CASSLEFGDFSYNEQFF. CDR3 bases: TGTGCCAGCAGCTTGGAATTTGGGGATTTCTCCTACAATGAGCAGTTCTTC. The chain couples TRBV5-5 to TRBJ2-1; D is unclear. This CDR3 comprises 17 residues. Trimming took off 0 bases at V and 0 bases at J, with 13 bases between the two ends. Per the germline V gene, CDR1 is SGHKS and CDR2 is YYEKEE (reference sequence).

This clonotype was recorded at least ten times. The chain has TRBV3-1 and TRBJ2-5; 11 bases line up with TRBD2. Germline V gene lookup returns CDR1 LGHDT and CDR2 YNNKEL (reference sequence). The CDR3 consists of 15 residues. The trim removed 3 bases at V and 2 bases at J, leaving 2 bases unmatched. CDR3 bases: TGTGCCAGCAGCCAGACTAGCGGGGAACAAGAGACCCAGTACTTC. It encodes CASSQTSGEQETQYF.